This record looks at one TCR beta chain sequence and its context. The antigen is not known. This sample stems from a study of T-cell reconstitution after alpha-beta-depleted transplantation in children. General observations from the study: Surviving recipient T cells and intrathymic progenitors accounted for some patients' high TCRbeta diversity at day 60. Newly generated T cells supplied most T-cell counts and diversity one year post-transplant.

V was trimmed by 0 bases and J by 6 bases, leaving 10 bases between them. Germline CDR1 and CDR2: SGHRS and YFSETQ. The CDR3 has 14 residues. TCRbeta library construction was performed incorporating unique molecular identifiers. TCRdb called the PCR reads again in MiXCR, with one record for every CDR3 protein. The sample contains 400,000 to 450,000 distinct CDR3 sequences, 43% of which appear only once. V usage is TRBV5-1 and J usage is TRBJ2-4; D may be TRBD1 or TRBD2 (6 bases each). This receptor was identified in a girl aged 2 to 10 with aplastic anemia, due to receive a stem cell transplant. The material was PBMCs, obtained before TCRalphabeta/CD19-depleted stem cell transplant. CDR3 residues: CASSLEGGGNIQYF. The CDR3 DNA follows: TGCGCCAGCAGCTTGGAGGGGGGAGGAAACATTCAGTACTTC.